This T cell receptor beta chain is from a study of healthy donors' naive CD4 and CD8 T cells (dated by TCRdb to between 2015 and 2016). A note on the overall study: Donors were chosen to span three age groups (20-25, 40-50 and 60-70 years, five to seven each), with mean age roughly 46 and half female. Donors were HLA-typed by sequencing at HLA-A, -B, -C, -DRB1, -DQB1 and -DPB1 using the SBTexcellerator protocol, an ABI3130xl analyzer and SBTengine software. For TCR alpha, a new primer set was designed to cover all functional IMGT alpha gene variants, and all other steps followed the beta-chain workflow. Rearranged TCR alpha and beta chains from naive CD4+ and CD8+ T cells were sequenced in the study to test how TCR variation relates to lineage commitment. Peripheral blood mononuclear cells were collected from under 20 healthy, unrelated individuals.

Cells with a CD4+CD8-CD45RO-CD45RA+ profile were isolated by FACS and defined as naive CD4+ T cells, and those with a CD8+CD4-CD45RA+CD27bright profile were defined as naive CD8+ T cells. Sorting used antibodies against CD4 (RPA-T4), CD8 (SK1), CD27 (O323), CD45RA (HI100) and CD45RO (UCHL1). This sample was sequenced with a 454 GS FLX Titanium. A previously published linear amplification protocol was used to build TCR libraries from roughly 0.5 ug of total RNA. Sequencing was performed on the Roche/454 Genome Sequencer with Titanium chemistry. As for how the authors treated the data: A total of fewer than 90,000 rearranged TCR alpha transcripts were sequenced from four or five of the healthy donors. Duplicate transcripts were removed, and unique TCR clonotypes were defined by the CDR3 junction according to IMGT nomenclature. In R 2.13.0, logistic regression modeled CD4 versus CD8 status on V and J genes, adjusting for donor effects, with Bonferroni correction for multiple testing. The public reads were reprocessed in TCRdb via fastp at Q25 and MiXCR, keeping in-frame beta chains. Rows with one shared CDR3 protein collapse into an entry with the most common genes and DNA. TCRdb, rather than the study authors, made the V and J calls. The sample yields about 200,000 distinct CDR3 sequences; about four fifths were counted once. Clones ranked in the top ten supply around 2% of the sample.

What the research found in general, with its limitations: The study did not directly address whether homeostatic proliferation of naive T cells might have biased the repertoire. Because alpha and beta chains were sequenced in bulk and could not be paired, combined chain effects were not evaluated. Most V and J gene segments were reportedly biased between naive CD4+ and CD8+ cells, consistently across donors and independent of HLA genotype. In both chains, CD4+ lineage was linked to a positively charged CDR3, whereas CD8+ lineage was linked to a negatively charged CDR3. Taken together, V genes, J genes and CDR3 charge appeared to account for about an eighth of the variance in CD4/CD8 propensity, mostly acting in an additive way.

Concerning this clonotype: What antigen it recognizes has not been identified. No clone much larger than this one lies a single base away; base qualities are absent.

The CDR3 has 13 amino acids, counting the end cysteine and phenylalanine. Solely the CDR3 DNA is kept, with 39 bases framed from the first base. V loses 1 base of germline sequence and J loses 7 bases, and the interval between the two ends is 11 bases. The germline V gene (reference sequence) gives CDR1 as DFQATT and CDR2 as SNEGSKA. The sequence derives from a pool of human donors in good health; the sample pools cells from several healthy donors. The sequenced sample was naive CD4+ and CD8+ T cells sorted from blood, pooled from several donors. This specimen's cell subset or site label, interpreted: FACS-sorted naive CD4+ (CD45RO-CD45RA+) and naive CD8+ (CD45RA+CD27bright) T cells. Recombination linked TRBV20-1 to TRBJ2-1, with no reliable assignment of the D segment. The bases read TGCAGTGCTAGAGCGCTTGGAAAGAATGAGCAGTTCTTC. Its translation reads: CSARALGKNEQFF.